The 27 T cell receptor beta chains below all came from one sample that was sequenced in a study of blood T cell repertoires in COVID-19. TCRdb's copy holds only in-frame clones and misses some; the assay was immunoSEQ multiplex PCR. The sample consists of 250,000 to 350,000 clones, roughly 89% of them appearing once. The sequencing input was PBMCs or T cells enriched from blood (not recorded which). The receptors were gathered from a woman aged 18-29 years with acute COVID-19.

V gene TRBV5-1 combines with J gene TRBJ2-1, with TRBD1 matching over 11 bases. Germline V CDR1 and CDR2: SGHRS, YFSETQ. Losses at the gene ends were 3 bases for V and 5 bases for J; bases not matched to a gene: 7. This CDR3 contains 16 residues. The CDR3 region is CASSWRWTGGHNEQFF. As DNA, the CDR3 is TGCGCCAGCAGCTGGAGGTGGACAGGGGGCCACAATGAGCAGTTCTTC.

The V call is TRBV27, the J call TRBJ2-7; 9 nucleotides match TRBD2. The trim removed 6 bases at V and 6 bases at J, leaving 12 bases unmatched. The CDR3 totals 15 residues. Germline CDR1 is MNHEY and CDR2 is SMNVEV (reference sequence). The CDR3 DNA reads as TGTGCCAGCAGCCTCAGGGGTAGCGGGGGCTCCGAGCAGTACTTC. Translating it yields CASSLRGSGGSEQYF.

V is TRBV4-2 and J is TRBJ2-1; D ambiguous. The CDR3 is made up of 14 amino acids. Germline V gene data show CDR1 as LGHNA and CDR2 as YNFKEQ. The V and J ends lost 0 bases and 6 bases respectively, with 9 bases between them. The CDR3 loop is CASSQDLRTNEQFF. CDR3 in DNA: TGTGCCAGCAGCCAAGATTTGAGAACCAATGAGCAGTTCTTC.

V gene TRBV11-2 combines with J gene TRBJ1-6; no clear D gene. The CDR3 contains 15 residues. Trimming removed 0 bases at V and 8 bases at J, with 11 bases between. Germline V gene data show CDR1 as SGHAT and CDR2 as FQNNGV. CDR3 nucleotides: TGTGCCAGCAGCTTAGAAATGGCAGTTGATTCACCCCTCCACTTT. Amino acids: CASSLEMAVDSPLHF. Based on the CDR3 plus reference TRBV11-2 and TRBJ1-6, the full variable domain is EAGVAQSPRYKIIEKRQSVAFWCNPISGHATLYWYQQILGQGPKLLIQFQNNGVVDDSQLPKDRFSAERLKGVDSTLKIQPAKLEDSAVYLCASSLEMAVDSPLHFGNGTRLTVT.

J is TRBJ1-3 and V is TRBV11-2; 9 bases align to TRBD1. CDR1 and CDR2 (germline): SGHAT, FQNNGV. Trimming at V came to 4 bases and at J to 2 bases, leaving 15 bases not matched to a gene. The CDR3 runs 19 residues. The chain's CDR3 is CASSSYRGHFGKAGNTIYF. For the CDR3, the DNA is TGTGCCAGCAGCTCCTACAGGGGGCACTTTGGGAAGGCTGGAAACACCATATATTTT.

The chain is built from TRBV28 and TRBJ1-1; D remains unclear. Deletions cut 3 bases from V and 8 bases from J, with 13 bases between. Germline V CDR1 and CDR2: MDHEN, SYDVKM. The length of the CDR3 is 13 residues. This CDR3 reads CASSLKHSWEAFF. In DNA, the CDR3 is TGTGCCAGCAGTTTGAAACATTCCTGGGAAGCTTTCTTT.

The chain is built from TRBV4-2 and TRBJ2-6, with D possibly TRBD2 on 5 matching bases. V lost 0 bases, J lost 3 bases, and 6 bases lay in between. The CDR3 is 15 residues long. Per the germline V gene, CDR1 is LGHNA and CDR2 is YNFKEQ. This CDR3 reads CASSQEGGGANVLTF. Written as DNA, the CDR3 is TGTGCCAGCAGCCAAGAAGGAGGTGGGGCCAACGTCCTGACTTTC.

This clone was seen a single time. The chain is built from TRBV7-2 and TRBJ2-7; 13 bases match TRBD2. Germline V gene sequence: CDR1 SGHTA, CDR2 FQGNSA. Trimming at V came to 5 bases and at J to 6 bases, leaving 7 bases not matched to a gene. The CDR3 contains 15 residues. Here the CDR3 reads CASSLTSGRVGEQYF. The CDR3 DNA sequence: TGTGCCAGCAGCCTCACTAGCGGGAGGGTGGGCGAGCAGTACTTC. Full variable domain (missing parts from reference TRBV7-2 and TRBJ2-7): GAGVSQSPSNKVTEKGKDVELRCDPISGHTALYWYRQSLGQGLEFLIYFQGNSAPDKSGLPSDRFSAERTGGSVSTLTIQRTQQEDSAVYLCASSLTSGRVGEQYFGPGTRLTVT.

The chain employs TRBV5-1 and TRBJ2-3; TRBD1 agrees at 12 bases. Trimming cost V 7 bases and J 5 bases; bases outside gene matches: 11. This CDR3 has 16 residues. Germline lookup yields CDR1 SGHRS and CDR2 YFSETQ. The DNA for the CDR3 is TGCGCCAGCGAGATTTCGGGACAGGGGGCCATAGATACGCAGTATTTT. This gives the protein CASEISGQGAIDTQYF.

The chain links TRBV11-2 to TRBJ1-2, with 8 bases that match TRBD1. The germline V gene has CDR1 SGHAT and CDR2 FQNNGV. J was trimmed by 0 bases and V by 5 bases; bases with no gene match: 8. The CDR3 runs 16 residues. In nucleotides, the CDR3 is TGTGCCAGCAGCCCAGGGACAGGACCCGCTAACTATGGCTACACCTTC. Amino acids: CASSPGTGPANYGYTF.

The CDR3 DNA reads as TGTGCCAGTACCGTTACCGGGACAGACTACAATGAGCAGTTCTTC. This translates into CASTVTGTDYNEQFF. The V gene is TRBV19, the J gene TRBJ2-1; 7 nucleotides line up with TRBD1. Germline V gene lookup returns CDR1 LNHDA and CDR2 SQIVND (reference sequence). Unmatched junction bases numbered 9, after V lost 7 bases and J lost 3 bases. The CDR3 has 15 residues.

This CDR3 reads CASSSRGYEQYF. In DNA form, the CDR3 reads TGTGCCAGCAGCTCCAGGGGGTACGAGCAGTACTTC. This chain connects TRBV28 to TRBJ2-7, with 7 nucleotides matching TRBD1. The V and J ends lost 6 bases and 4 bases, in that order; junction bases with no gene match: 3. CDR3 size: 12 residues. Looked up from germline, CDR1 is MDHEN and CDR2 is SYDVKM.

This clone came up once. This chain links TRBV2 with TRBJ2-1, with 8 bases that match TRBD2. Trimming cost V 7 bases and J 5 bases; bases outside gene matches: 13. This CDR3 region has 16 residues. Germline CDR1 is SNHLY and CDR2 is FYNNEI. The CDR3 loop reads CASTRPGGSVNNEQFF. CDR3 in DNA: TGTGCCAGCACCCGCCCGGGGGGGAGTGTGAACAATGAGCAGTTCTTC.

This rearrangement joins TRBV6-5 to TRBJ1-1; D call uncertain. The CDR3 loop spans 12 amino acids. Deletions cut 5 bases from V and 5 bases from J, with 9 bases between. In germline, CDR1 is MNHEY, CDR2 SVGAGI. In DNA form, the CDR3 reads TGTGCCAGCAGTCTTAGCCGTACTGAAGCTTTCTTT. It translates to CASSLSRTEAFF.

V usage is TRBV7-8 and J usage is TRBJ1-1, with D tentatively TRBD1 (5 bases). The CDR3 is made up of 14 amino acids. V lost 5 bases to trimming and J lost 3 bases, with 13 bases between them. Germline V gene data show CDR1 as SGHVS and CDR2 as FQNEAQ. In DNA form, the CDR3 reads TGTGCCAGCAGCGAAGGGGCCACTTACACTGAAGCTTTCTTT. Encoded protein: CASSEGATYTEAFF.

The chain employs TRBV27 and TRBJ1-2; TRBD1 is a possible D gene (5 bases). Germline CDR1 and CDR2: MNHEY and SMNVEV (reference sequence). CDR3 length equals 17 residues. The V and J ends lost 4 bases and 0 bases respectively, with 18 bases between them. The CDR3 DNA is TGTGCCAGCAGTTCCCCAGGCCGGGGGGGAGCTAACTATGGCTACACCTTC. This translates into CASSSPGRGGANYGYTF.

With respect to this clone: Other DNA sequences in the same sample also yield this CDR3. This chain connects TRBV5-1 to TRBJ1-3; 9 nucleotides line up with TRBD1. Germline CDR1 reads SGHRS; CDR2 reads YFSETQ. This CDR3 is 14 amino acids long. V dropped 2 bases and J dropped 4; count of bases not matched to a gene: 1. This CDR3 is CASSLTGGGNTIYF. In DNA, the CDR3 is TGCGCCAGCAGCTTAACAGGGGGCGGAAACACCATATATTTT.

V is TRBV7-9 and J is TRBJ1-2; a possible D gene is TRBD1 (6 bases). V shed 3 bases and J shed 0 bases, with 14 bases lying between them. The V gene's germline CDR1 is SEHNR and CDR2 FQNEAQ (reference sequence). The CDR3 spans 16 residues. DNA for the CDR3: TGTGCCAGCAGCTTTGGAGACAGGCCCTCTAACTATGGCTACACCTTC. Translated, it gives CASSFGDRPSNYGYTF.

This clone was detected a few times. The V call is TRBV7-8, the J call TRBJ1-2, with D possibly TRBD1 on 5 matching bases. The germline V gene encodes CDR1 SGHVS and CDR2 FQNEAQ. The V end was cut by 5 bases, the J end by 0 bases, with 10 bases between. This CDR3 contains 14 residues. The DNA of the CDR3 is TGTGCCAGCAGCCCACGGGGGTCTAACTATGGCTACACCTTC. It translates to CASSPRGSNYGYTF.

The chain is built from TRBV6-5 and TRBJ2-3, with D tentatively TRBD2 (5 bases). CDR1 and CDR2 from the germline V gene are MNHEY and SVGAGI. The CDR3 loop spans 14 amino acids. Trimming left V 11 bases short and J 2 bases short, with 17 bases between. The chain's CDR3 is CAVKARVDTDTQYF. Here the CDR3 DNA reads TGTGCCGTAAAGGCGAGGGTGGACACAGATACGCAGTATTTT.

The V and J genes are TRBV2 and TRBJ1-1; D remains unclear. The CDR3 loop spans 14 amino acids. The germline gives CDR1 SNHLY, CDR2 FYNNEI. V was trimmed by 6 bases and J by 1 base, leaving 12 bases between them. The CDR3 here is CASRTHRSNTEAFF. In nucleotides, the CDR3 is TGTGCCAGCAGGACACATCGATCGAACACTGAAGCTTTCTTT.

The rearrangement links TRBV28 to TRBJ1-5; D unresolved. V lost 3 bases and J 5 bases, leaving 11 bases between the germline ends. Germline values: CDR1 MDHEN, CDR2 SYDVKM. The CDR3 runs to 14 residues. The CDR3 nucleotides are TGTGCCAGCAGTTTTAGTAGTCGCTATCAGCCCCAGCATTTT. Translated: CASSFSSRYQPQHF. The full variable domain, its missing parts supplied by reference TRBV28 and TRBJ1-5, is DVKVTQSSRYLVKRTGEKVFLECVQDMDHENMFWYRQDPGLGLRLIYFSYDVKMKEKGDIPEGYSVSREKKERFSLILESASTNQTSMYLCASSFSSRYQPQHFGDGTRLSIL.

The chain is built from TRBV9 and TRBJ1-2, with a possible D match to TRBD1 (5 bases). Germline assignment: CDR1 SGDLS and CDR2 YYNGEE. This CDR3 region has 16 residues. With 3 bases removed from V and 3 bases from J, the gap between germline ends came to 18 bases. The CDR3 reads CASSESGTAGDYGYTF. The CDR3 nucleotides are TGTGCCAGCAGCGAGAGCGGGACCGCAGGTGACTATGGCTACACCTTC.

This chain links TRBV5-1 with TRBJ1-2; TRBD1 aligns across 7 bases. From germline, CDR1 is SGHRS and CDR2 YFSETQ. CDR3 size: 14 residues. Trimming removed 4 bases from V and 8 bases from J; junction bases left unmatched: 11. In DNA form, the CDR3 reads TGCGCCAGCAGCGCCTCCGACAGGGATAAGGGCTACACCTTC. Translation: CASSASDRDKGYTF.

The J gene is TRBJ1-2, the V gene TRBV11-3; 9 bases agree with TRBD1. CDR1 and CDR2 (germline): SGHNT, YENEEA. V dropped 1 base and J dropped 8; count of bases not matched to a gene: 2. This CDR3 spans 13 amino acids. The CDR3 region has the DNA TGTGCCAGCAGCTTAGGGGACAGGGCCGGCTACACCTTC. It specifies CASSLGDRAGYTF. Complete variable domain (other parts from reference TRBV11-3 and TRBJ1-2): EAGVVQSPRYKIIEKKQPVAFWCNPISGHNTLYWYLQNLGQGPELLIRYENEEAVDDSQLPKDRFSAERLKGVDSTLKIQPAELGDSAVYLCASSLGDRAGYTFGSGTRLTVV.

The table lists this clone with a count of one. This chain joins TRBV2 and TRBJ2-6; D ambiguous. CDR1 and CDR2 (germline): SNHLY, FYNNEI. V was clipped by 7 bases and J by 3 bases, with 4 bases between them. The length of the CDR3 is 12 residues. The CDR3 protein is CASIYGANVLTF. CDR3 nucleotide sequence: TGTGCCAGCATCTATGGGGCCAACGTCCTGACTTTC.

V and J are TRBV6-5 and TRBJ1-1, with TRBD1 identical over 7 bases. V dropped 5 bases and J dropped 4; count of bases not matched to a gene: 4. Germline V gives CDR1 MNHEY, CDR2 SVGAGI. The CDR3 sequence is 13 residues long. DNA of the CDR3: TGTGCCAGCAGTCGACGGACAGGCACTGAAGCTTTCTTT. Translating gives CASSRRTGTEAFF.